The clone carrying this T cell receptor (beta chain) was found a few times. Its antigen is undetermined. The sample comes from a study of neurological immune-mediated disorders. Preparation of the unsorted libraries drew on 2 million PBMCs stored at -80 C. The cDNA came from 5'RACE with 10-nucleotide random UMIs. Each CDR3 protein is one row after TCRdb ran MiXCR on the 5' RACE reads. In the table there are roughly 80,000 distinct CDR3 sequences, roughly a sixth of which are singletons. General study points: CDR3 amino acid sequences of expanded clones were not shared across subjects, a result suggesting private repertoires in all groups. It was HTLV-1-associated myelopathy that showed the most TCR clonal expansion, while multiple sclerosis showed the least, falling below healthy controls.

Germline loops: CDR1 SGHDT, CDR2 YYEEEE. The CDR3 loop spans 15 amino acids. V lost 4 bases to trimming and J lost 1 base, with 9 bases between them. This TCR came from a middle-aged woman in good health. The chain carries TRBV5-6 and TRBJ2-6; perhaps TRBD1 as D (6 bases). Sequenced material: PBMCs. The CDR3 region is CASSGGGSGANVLTF. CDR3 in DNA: TGTGCCAGCAGCGGGGGCGGGTCTGGGGCCAACGTCCTGACTTTC.